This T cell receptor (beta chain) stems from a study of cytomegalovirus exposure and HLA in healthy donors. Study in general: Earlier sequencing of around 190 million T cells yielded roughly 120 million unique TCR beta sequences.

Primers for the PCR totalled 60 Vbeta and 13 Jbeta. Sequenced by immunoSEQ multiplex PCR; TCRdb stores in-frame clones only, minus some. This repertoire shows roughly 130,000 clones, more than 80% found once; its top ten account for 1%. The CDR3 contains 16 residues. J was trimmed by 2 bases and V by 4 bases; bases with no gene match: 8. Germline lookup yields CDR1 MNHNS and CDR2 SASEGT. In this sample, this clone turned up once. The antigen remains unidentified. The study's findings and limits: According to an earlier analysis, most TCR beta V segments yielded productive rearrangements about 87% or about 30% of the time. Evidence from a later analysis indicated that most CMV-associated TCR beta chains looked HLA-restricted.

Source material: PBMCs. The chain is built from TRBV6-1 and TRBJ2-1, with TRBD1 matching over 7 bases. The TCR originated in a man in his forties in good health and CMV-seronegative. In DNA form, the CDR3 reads TGTGCCAGCAGTGCTTCTGGACAGGTTACCTACAATGAGCAGTTCTTC. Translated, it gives CASSASGQVTYNEQFF.